The entry that follows covers one T cell receptor beta chain sequence. The data were obtained in a study of blood T cell repertoires in COVID-19. The CDR3 sequence is 15 residues long. The germline V gene has CDR1 SQVTM and CDR2 ANQGSEA. J lost 5 bases, V lost 7 bases, and 13 bases had no gene match. Method: immunoSEQ multiplex PCR; TCRdb's copy keeps in-frame clones and lacks some. The data contain about 200,000 clones, 82% of them singletons. Input material: PBMCs or T cells enriched from blood (not recorded which). V is TRBV29-1 and J is TRBJ1-3; 8 bases agree with TRBD1. The clonotype was recovered from a woman in her sixties with acute COVID-19. For the CDR3, the DNA is TGCAGCGACTCGGGACAGGCCGGGGCTCGAAACACCATATATTTT. It encodes CSDSGQAGARNTIYF.